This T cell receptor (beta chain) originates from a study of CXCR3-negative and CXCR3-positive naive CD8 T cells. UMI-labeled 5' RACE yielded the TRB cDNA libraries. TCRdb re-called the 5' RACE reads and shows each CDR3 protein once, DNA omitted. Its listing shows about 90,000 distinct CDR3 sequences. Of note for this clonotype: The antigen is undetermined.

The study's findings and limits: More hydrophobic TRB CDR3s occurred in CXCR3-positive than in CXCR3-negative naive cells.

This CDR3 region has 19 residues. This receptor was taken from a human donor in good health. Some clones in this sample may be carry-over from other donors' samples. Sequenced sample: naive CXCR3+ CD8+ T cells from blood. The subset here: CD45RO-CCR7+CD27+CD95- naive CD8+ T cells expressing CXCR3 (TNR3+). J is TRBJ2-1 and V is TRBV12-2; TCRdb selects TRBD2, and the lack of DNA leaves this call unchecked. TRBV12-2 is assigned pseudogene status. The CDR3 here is CASRLELAGGSAEENEQFF.